The rows below give T cell receptor beta chains drawn from one sample of a study of human T cells and chemical hapten exposure. Each CDR3 protein gets one entry after TCRdb re-called the reads with MiXCR. The sample has 95,000 to 150,000 distinct CDR3 sequences, approximately 9% seen once. What was sequenced was whole blood. Receptors originate from a human donor in good health. Some clones in this sample may be carry-over from other donors' samples. Both conserved end residues are part of each CDR3. Fields, in order: J gene, clone size, D gene, V gene, CDR3 protein, CDR3 DNA. The D gene is left open where the match is weak. Not every row has a clone size; where given, it reads once, few, many or a size class.

>TRBJ2-1|few|TRBD2|TRBV9
CASSSLAGGRDNEQFF
TGTGCCAGCAGCTCCCTAGCGGGGGGGCGCGACAATGAGCAGTTCTTC
>TRBJ1-5|few|TRBD1|TRBV7-9
CASSDRGQQPQHF
TGTGCCAGCAGCGACAGGGGCCAACAGCCCCAGCATTTT
>TRBJ2-2|many|-|TRBV6-2/TRBV6-3
CASSSGELFF
TGTGCCAGCAGTAGCGGGGAGCTGTTTTTT
>TRBJ1-4|-|-|TRBV15
CATSRDSGVNEKLFF
TGTGCCACCAGCAGAGATTCGGGGGTGAATGAAAAACTGTTTTTT
>TRBJ1-3|few|-|TRBV20-1
CSARGGNTIYF
TGCAGTGCTCGTGGTGGAAACACCATATATTTT
>TRBJ2-1|-|TRBD2|TRBV12-3/TRBV12-4
CASSPSGASSYNEQFF
TGTGCCAGCAGCCCTAGCGGTGCCAGCTCCTACAATGAGCAGTTCTTC
>TRBJ2-3|-|-|TRBV7-6
CASSPDPGASTDTQYF
TGTGCCAGCAGCCCCGACCCCGGAGCTAGCACAGATACGCAGTATTTT
>TRBJ2-3|few|TRBD2|TRBV19
CASSIGGAGPTDTQYF
TGTGCCAGTAGTATCGGGGGGGCAGGACCTACAGATACGCAGTATTTT
>TRBJ1-5|few|-|TRBV19
CASSVIWAGRYQPQHF
TGTGCCAGTAGTGTCATTTGGGCAGGAAGATACCAGCCCCAGCATTTT
>TRBJ2-1|-|TRBD1|TRBV6-2/TRBV6-3
CASTKGTDLEQFF
TGTGCCAGCACCAAGGGGACAGACCTTGAGCAGTTCTTC
>TRBJ1-1|-|-|TRBV5-1
CASSLTGTGAFF
TGCGCCAGCAGCCTGACGGGCACTGGAGCTTTCTTT
>TRBJ2-7|-|-|TRBV5-1
CASSLEKTYEQYF
TGCGCCAGCAGCTTGGAAAAGACCTACGAGCAGTACTTC
>TRBJ2-7|-|-|TRBV7-2
CANSLGTGASSYEQYF
TGTGCCAACAGCTTAGGAACCGGGGCAAGCTCCTACGAGCAGTACTTC
>TRBJ1-2|few|-|TRBV19
CASSIGRANYGYTF
TGTGCCAGTAGTATCGGACGAGCTAACTATGGCTACACCTTC